This TCR beta chain derives from a study of OX40 agonist ivuxolimab in advanced cancers. CDR1 is SGDLS and CDR2 is YYNGEE in the germline V gene. The CDR3 totals 15 residues. Deletions cut 0 bases from V and 3 bases from J, with 13 bases between. Libraries were prepared by immunoSEQ multiplex PCR; TCRdb keeps only in-frame clonotypes and omits some of them. The sample holds just over 30,000 clones, less than 90% seen once. The sequenced sample was CD4+ or CD8+ T cells sorted from blood, obtained in a trial of the OX40 agonist ivuxolimab. The V gene is TRBV9, the J gene TRBJ2-7; weak D call: TRBD2 (6 bases). This clonotype originated in an adult with an advanced solid tumor such as melanoma, head and neck, liver or kidney cancer. This CDR3 is CASSVGSGSNYEQYF. The DNA of the CDR3 is TGTGCCAGCAGCGTAGGTAGCGGATCCAACTACGAGCAGTACTTC.